These T cell receptor beta chains were read from a single sample in a study of blood T cell repertoires in COVID-19. Method: immunoSEQ multiplex PCR; TCRdb's copy keeps in-frame clones and lacks some. The table lists under 140,000 clones, approximately 79% of them singletons, with under 20% in the top ten. The sample was peripheral blood. The receptors were gathered from an elderly woman with active or convalescent COVID-19. CDR3s include the opening cysteine and the closing phenylalanine or tryptophan. Each record gives: CDR3 protein, CDR3 DNA, clone size, V gene, CDR3 length, J gene, D gene. The D gene is left open where the match is weak. Not every row has a clone size; where given, it reads once, few, many or a size class.

CDR3: CASSIAGGPGNEQFF; DNA: TGTGCCAGTAGTATAGCGGGAGGGCCGGGCAATGAGCAGTTCTTC; size: NA; V: TRBV19; length: 15; J: TRBJ2-1; D: TRBD2
CDR3: CASSLVGRGLGKLFF; DNA: TGTGCCAGCAGCTTAGTGGGCAGGGGACTAGGAAAACTGTTTTTT; size: NA; V: TRBV7-2; length: 15; J: TRBJ1-4; D: NA
CDR3: CASSSPGQGDTEAFF; DNA: TGTGCCAGCAGTAGCCCGGGACAGGGGGACACTGAAGCTTTCTTT; size: NA; V: TRBV6-5; length: 15; J: TRBJ1-1; D: TRBD1
CDR3: CASSLVGSLYEQYF; DNA: TGTGCCAGCAGCTTAGTTGGCAGTCTCTACGAGCAGTACTTC; size: NA; V: TRBV7-2; length: 14; J: TRBJ2-7; D: NA
CDR3: CASSPAVSTDTQYF; DNA: TGTGCCAGCTCACCAGCGGTTAGCACAGATACGCAGTATTTT; size: NA; V: TRBV18; length: 14; J: TRBJ2-3; D: NA
CDR3: CASSSYTSGRRYEQYF; DNA: TGCGCCAGCAGCTCGTACACTAGCGGGAGACGCTACGAGCAGTACTTC; size: NA; V: TRBV4-3; length: 16; J: TRBJ2-7; D: TRBD2
CDR3: CASSYSQGWETQYF; DNA: TGTGCCAGCAGTTACTCACAGGGATGGGAAACGCAGTATTTT; size: NA; V: TRBV6-2/TRBV6-3; length: 14; J: TRBJ2-3; D: NA
CDR3: CASSIVGTGHQPQHF; DNA: TGTGCCAGTAGTATTGTCGGGACAGGACATCAGCCCCAGCATTTT; size: few; V: TRBV19; length: 15; J: TRBJ1-5; D: TRBD1
CDR3: CASSIGDRGRKGKNIQYF; DNA: TGTGCCAGCAGCATAGGGGACAGGGGCCGAAAAGGCAAAAACATTCAGTACTTC; size: NA; V: TRBV21-1; length: 18; J: TRBJ2-4; D: NA
CDR3: CASTPQVLDGYTF; DNA: TGTGCCAGCACCCCACAGGTCCTCGATGGCTACACCTTC; size: NA; V: TRBV7-6; length: 13; J: TRBJ1-2; D: NA
CDR3: CSARGTTEAFF; DNA: TGCAGCGCAAGGGGGACCACTGAAGCTTTCTTT; size: NA; V: TRBV29-1; length: 11; J: TRBJ1-1; D: NA
CDR3: CASSPTGLQETQYF; DNA: TGTGCCAGCAGCCCTACTGGGCTCCAAGAGACCCAGTACTTC; size: few; V: TRBV7-3; length: 14; J: TRBJ2-5; D: NA
CDR3: CASSQNRGEAFF; DNA: TGTGCCAGCAGCCAAAACAGGGGTGAAGCTTTCTTT; size: NA; V: TRBV13; length: 12; J: TRBJ1-1; D: TRBD1
CDR3: CASRPRWRGPPEAFF; DNA: TGTGCCAGCAGACCACGATGGAGGGGGCCGCCTGAAGCTTTCTTT; size: NA; V: TRBV28; length: 15; J: TRBJ1-1; D: TRBD1
CDR3: CASSLLQGYEQYF; DNA: TGTGCCAGCAGCCTGCTGCAGGGCTACGAGCAGTACTTC; size: few; V: TRBV5-4; length: 13; J: TRBJ2-7; D: NA
CDR3: CASSLRSNYGYTF; DNA: TGTGCCAGCAGCTTGCGGAGCAACTATGGCTACACCTTC; size: few; V: TRBV5-4; length: 13; J: TRBJ1-2; D: NA
CDR3: CASSITGAKYNEQFF; DNA: TGTGCCAGCAGCATAACAGGGGCAAAATACAATGAGCAGTTCTTC; size: NA; V: TRBV7-3; length: 15; J: TRBJ2-1; D: TRBD1